This T cell receptor (beta chain) was captured in a study of blood T cell repertoires in COVID-19. How the authors handled the data: Cell counts per sample came from amplifying reference gene primers. Produced via immunoSEQ multiplex PCR; TCRdb's table is partial and in-frame only. Clone size and V and J calls were adopted from that table, with D and trimming inferred from the DNA. The sample consists of approximately 300,000 clones, more than 70% of them appearing once. This CDR3 has 12 amino acids. The V end lost 6 bases, the J end lost 8 bases, and 13 bases lay between the germline ends. Germline CDR1 MNHEY, CDR2 SVGAGI.

The sequence came from a woman between 45 and 65 years old with acute or convalescent COVID-19. Material for sequencing was peripheral blood. The genes are TRBV6-5 and TRBJ1-1; D might be TRBD1 (5 bases). Here the CDR3 DNA reads TGTGCCAGCAGCCCACGGACATTGGAAGCTTTCTTT. Translating it yields CASSPRTLEAFF.